These T cell receptor beta chains were read from a single sample in a study of CXCR3-negative and CXCR3-positive naive CD8 T cells. TCRdb reprocessed the 5' RACE reads and stores each CDR3 protein as one record, lacking DNA. The sample data list about 90,000 distinct CDR3 sequences. The sample consisted of naive CXCR3- CD8+ T cells from blood. The receptors shown here come from a human donor in good health. Some clones in this sample may be carry-over from other donors' samples. Both conserved end residues are part of each CDR3. Fields, in order: V gene, CDR3 length, J gene, clone size, CDR3 protein. A clone size is listed for some rows: how often the clone was seen (once, few, many), or a class if it is expanded.

V gene: TRBV11-2; CDR3 length: 15; J gene: TRBJ2-3; clone size: -; CDR3 protein: CASSALAGDIDTQYF
V gene: TRBV9; CDR3 length: 20; J gene: TRBJ2-1; clone size: -; CDR3 protein: CASSGDFGGRARSSYNEQFF
V gene: TRBV20-1; CDR3 length: 15; J gene: TRBJ1-3; clone size: -; CDR3 protein: CSARTEDYSGNTIYF
V gene: TRBV2; CDR3 length: 17; J gene: TRBJ1-2; clone size: -; CDR3 protein: CASRGRDSLSSNYGYTF
V gene: TRBV11-2; CDR3 length: 16; J gene: TRBJ2-1; clone size: -; CDR3 protein: CASSLEKLAGEREQFF
V gene: TRBV7-6; CDR3 length: 15; J gene: TRBJ2-5; clone size: -; CDR3 protein: CASSLEGQSQETQYF
V gene: TRBV7-2; CDR3 length: 18; J gene: TRBJ2-3; clone size: -; CDR3 protein: CASSPAGTSGDPTDTQYF
V gene: TRBV21-1; CDR3 length: 16; J gene: TRBJ2-7; clone size: -; CDR3 protein: CASTRGQGDLVYEQYF
V gene: TRBV4-2; CDR3 length: 18; J gene: TRBJ2-3; clone size: -; CDR3 protein: CASSQEFPLAGLTDTQYF
V gene: TRBV29-1; CDR3 length: 21; J gene: TRBJ2-2; clone size: -; CDR3 protein: CSVSAEGLAGGSFSNTGELFF
V gene: TRBV27; CDR3 length: 13; J gene: TRBJ1-6; clone size: -; CDR3 protein: CASSVREDSPLHF
V gene: TRBV6-4; CDR3 length: 15; J gene: TRBJ2-3; clone size: -; CDR3 protein: CASSDGTGGPDTQYF
V gene: TRBV6-2/TRBV6-3; CDR3 length: 13; J gene: TRBJ1-1; clone size: -; CDR3 protein: CASSYAGRTEAFF
V gene: TRBV6-6; CDR3 length: 12; J gene: TRBJ2-2; clone size: -; CDR3 protein: CASSLYTGELFF
V gene: TRBV19; CDR3 length: 14; J gene: TRBJ1-1; clone size: -; CDR3 protein: CASRHDRMNTEAFF
V gene: TRBV9; CDR3 length: 15; J gene: TRBJ1-2; clone size: -; CDR3 protein: CASSGGDTANYGYTF
V gene: TRBV9; CDR3 length: 12; J gene: TRBJ2-7; clone size: -; CDR3 protein: CASSDANYEQYF
V gene: TRBV5-6; CDR3 length: 14; J gene: TRBJ1-2; clone size: -; CDR3 protein: CASSWTGANYGYTF
V gene: TRBV6-5; CDR3 length: 14; J gene: TRBJ2-4; clone size: -; CDR3 protein: CASSIAGAKNIQYF
V gene: TRBV29-1; CDR3 length: 14; J gene: TRBJ2-7; clone size: -; CDR3 protein: CSVEGVRGSYEQYF
V gene: TRBV29-1; CDR3 length: 15; J gene: TRBJ2-5; clone size: -; CDR3 protein: CSVEDAGEEWETQYF
V gene: TRBV7-9; CDR3 length: 16; J gene: TRBJ1-1; clone size: -; CDR3 protein: CASSSKPGFPNTEAFF
V gene: TRBV5-4; CDR3 length: 19; J gene: TRBJ2-3; clone size: -; CDR3 protein: CASSLAGLAGGPLTDTQYF
V gene: TRBV29-1; CDR3 length: 14; J gene: TRBJ2-6; clone size: -; CDR3 protein: CSVEGSSGANVLTF
V gene: TRBV29-1; CDR3 length: 15; J gene: TRBJ2-7; clone size: -; CDR3 protein: CSALGGDYASYEQYF
V gene: TRBV12-5; CDR3 length: 13; J gene: TRBJ2-7; clone size: -; CDR3 protein: CASGLVIGYEQYF
V gene: TRBV3-1; CDR3 length: 15; J gene: TRBJ1-1; clone size: -; CDR3 protein: CASSQDLETDTEAFF
V gene: TRBV28; CDR3 length: 13; J gene: TRBJ2-7; clone size: -; CDR3 protein: CATWAGQGYEQYF
V gene: TRBV29-1; CDR3 length: 12; J gene: TRBJ2-7; clone size: -; CDR3 protein: CSVRDGKYEQYF
V gene: TRBV29-1; CDR3 length: 12; J gene: TRBJ2-2; clone size: -; CDR3 protein: CSVVWNTGELFF
V gene: TRBV28; CDR3 length: 14; J gene: TRBJ2-7; clone size: -; CDR3 protein: CASSFRDRGGEQYF
V gene: TRBV5-1; CDR3 length: 15; J gene: TRBJ2-7; clone size: -; CDR3 protein: CASSLEASGPYEQYF
V gene: TRBV7-2; CDR3 length: 15; J gene: TRBJ2-1; clone size: -; CDR3 protein: CASSSLAGVYNEQFF
V gene: TRBV29-1; CDR3 length: 12; J gene: TRBJ1-1; clone size: -; CDR3 protein: CSVLGIGPEAFF
V gene: TRBV3-1; CDR3 length: 16; J gene: TRBJ2-3; clone size: -; CDR3 protein: CASIESGRGSTDTQYF
V gene: TRBV29-1; CDR3 length: 14; J gene: TRBJ1-3; clone size: medium-sized; CDR3 protein: CSASGSSSGNTIYF
V gene: TRBV4-3; CDR3 length: 15; J gene: TRBJ1-2; clone size: -; CDR3 protein: CASSQDQTKYYGYTF
V gene: TRBV5-1; CDR3 length: 15; J gene: TRBJ1-1; clone size: -; CDR3 protein: CASSFYTAMNTEAFF
V gene: TRBV14; CDR3 length: 13; J gene: TRBJ2-1; clone size: -; CDR3 protein: CASSRTLYNEQFF
V gene: TRBV12-5; CDR3 length: 13; J gene: TRBJ2-1; clone size: -; CDR3 protein: CASGEGSYNEQFF
V gene: TRBV27; CDR3 length: 14; J gene: TRBJ2-7; clone size: -; CDR3 protein: CASSPDRGSSEQYF
V gene: TRBV4-3; CDR3 length: 16; J gene: TRBJ2-1; clone size: -; CDR3 protein: CASSQDRLEGYNEQFF